This TCR delta chain was identified during a study of Vδ1+ human thymocytes. About this clone itself: What it recognizes is unknown.

Extracted RNA was reverse transcribed into cDNA. CDR3 amplicons came from multiplex PCR with pooled V-gene forward and constant-region reverse primers. TCRdb re-processed the multiplex PCR reads using CATT. The sample holds under 85,000 delta-chain clones, about 30% seen once. Findings of the study overall: Thymic TRG and TRD repertoires appeared highly polyclonal, with Gaussian CDR3 length distributions. Donors shared many TRG clonotypes but few TRD clonotypes. Despite high sort purity, roughly 19% of thymic T cell receptor delta sequences were Vdelta2. The authors advised highly purified populations and single-cell validation.

CDR3 length: 15 amino acids. V lost 0 bases to trimming and J lost 3 bases, with 11 bases between them. Germline-derived CDR1 and CDR2 are TSWWSYY and QGS. Sequencing input: Vdelta1+ gamma-delta thymocytes from the thymus. Subset given: FACS-sorted CD3+ TCRalphabeta- TCRVdelta1+ TCRVdelta2- thymocytes. This rearrangement joins TRDV1 to TRDJ1; D gene ambiguous. This TCR was sampled from a boy in the first two years of life who had congenital heart surgery. The CDR3: CALGELATSPDKLIF. Written as DNA, the CDR3 is TGTGCTCTTGGGGAACTTGCGACCTCGCCCGATAAACTCATCTTT.